Listed below are T cell receptor beta chains from one sample, sequenced in a study of T cell responses to AZD1222 COVID-19 vaccine. Profiling relied on immunoSEQ multiplex PCR, and the TCRdb table lists in-frame clones only, not all of them. The data hold 150,000 to 200,000 clones, with around 94% observed a single time. This material consisted of peripheral blood, taken 28 days after the second dose of the MenACWY control vaccine. The receptor source for this set is an adult who received the MenACWY meningococcal vaccine as a control. Each CDR3 is given with its conserved first and last residue. A D gene is named only where the DNA matches it firmly.

v_gene: TRBV7-6
d_gene: TRBD2
j_gene: TRBJ2-1
CDR3aa: CASSPRGEGNEQFF
CDR3nt: TGTGCCAGCAGCCCGCGCGGGGAGGGGAATGAGCAGTTCTTC

v_gene: TRBV3-1/TRBV3-2
d_gene: -
j_gene: TRBJ2-3
CDR3aa: CASSQDLRTDTQYF
CDR3nt: TGTGCCAGCAGCCAAGATCTTCGCACAGATACGCAGTATTTT

v_gene: TRBV27
d_gene: -
j_gene: TRBJ1-2
CDR3aa: CASSSRGVPNYGYTF
CDR3nt: TGTGCCAGCAGTTCCCGAGGGGTACCTAACTATGGCTACACCTTC

v_gene: TRBV9
d_gene: -
j_gene: TRBJ1-6
CDR3aa: CASSVEPGTNSPLHF
CDR3nt: TGTGCCAGCAGCGTAGAACCGGGAACAAATTCACCCCTCCACTTT

v_gene: TRBV20-1
d_gene: TRBD1
j_gene: TRBJ1-2
CDR3aa: CSATGQDGYTF
CDR3nt: TGCAGTGCTACGGGACAGGATGGCTACACCTTC

v_gene: TRBV11-2
d_gene: TRBD2
j_gene: TRBJ2-3
CDR3aa: CASSLVPGGRTDTQYF
CDR3nt: TGTGCCAGCAGCTTAGTTCCGGGAGGTCGCACAGATACGCAGTATTTT

v_gene: TRBV29-1
d_gene: TRBD1
j_gene: TRBJ1-2
CDR3aa: CSVITGDGYTF
CDR3nt: TGCAGTGTGATTACAGGGGACGGCTACACCTTC

v_gene: TRBV2
d_gene: -
j_gene: TRBJ2-7
CDR3aa: CASSESGAPSYEQYF
CDR3nt: TGTGCCAGCAGTGAATCAGGGGCCCCCTCCTACGAGCAGTACTTC

v_gene: TRBV7-2
d_gene: TRBD2
j_gene: TRBJ2-1
CDR3aa: CASSSDVAGNEQFF
CDR3nt: TGTGCCAGCAGCTCCGATGTAGCGGGCAATGAGCAGTTCTTC

v_gene: TRBV21-1
d_gene: -
j_gene: TRBJ2-5
CDR3aa: CASRDRPGPLAGRNQETQYF
CDR3nt: TGTGCCAGCAGAGATCGCCCCGGTCCACTAGCGGGCCGAAACCAAGAGACCCAGTACTTC

v_gene: TRBV7-9
d_gene: -
j_gene: TRBJ2-1
CDR3aa: CASSLETDEQFF
CDR3nt: TGTGCCAGCAGCTTAGAAACGGATGAGCAGTTCTTC

v_gene: TRBV19
d_gene: -
j_gene: TRBJ1-1
CDR3aa: CASSIPGAYTEAFF
CDR3nt: TGTGCCAGTAGTATTCCGGGGGCGTACACTGAAGCTTTCTTT

v_gene: TRBV4-2
d_gene: -
j_gene: TRBJ1-1
CDR3aa: CASSLRDTRAFF
CDR3nt: TGTGCCAGCAGCCTCCGGGACACCCGGGCTTTCTTT

v_gene: TRBV29-1
d_gene: -
j_gene: TRBJ1-2
CDR3aa: CSVRLDYGYTF
CDR3nt: TGCAGCGTACGACTTGACTATGGCTACACCTTC

v_gene: TRBV7-7
d_gene: TRBD2
j_gene: TRBJ2-1
CDR3aa: CASSPGTRNEQFF
CDR3nt: TGTGCTAGCAGCCCGGGGACTAGAAATGAGCAGTTCTTC

v_gene: TRBV5-1
d_gene: -
j_gene: TRBJ1-6
CDR3aa: CASSLSGTGNSPLHF
CDR3nt: TGCGCCAGCAGCTTGTCCGGGACGGGTAATTCACCCCTCCACTTT

v_gene: TRBV6-5
d_gene: TRBD1
j_gene: TRBJ1-5
CDR3aa: CASSSRTGNNQPQHF
CDR3nt: TGTGCCAGCAGTTCGAGGACAGGGAACAATCAGCCCCAGCATTTT

v_gene: TRBV12-3/TRBV12-4
d_gene: -
j_gene: TRBJ2-7
CDR3aa: CASSLTLAYEQYF
CDR3nt: TGTGCCAGCAGTTTAACACTAGCCTACGAGCAGTACTTC

v_gene: TRBV10-2
d_gene: -
j_gene: TRBJ2-7
CDR3aa: CASSDPQGESSYEQYF
CDR3nt: TGCGCCAGCAGTGACCCCCAGGGTGAGAGCTCCTACGAGCAGTACTTC